Reported below is one T cell receptor beta chain. This sample stems from a study of response to subunit inactivated influenza vaccine. From the RT-PCR reads, TCRdb called clonotypes with MiXCR, one entry per CDR3 protein. Of 500,000 to 700,000 distinct CDR3 sequences listed, roughly a quarter are singletons. Germline V CDR1 and CDR2: KGHSH, LQKENI. The CDR3 is 15 amino acids. V was shortened by 2 bases and J by 0 bases, with 10 bases between the two germline ends. The same specimen was also included in a second study, on T cells expressing NK-cell markers. That study adds: Beta-chain TCR cDNA was generated via 5'RACE template switching with UMIs. Out of eight donors sequenced, seven tested HCMV-seropositive and the remaining one seronegative.

The source of this sequence is a man between 45 and 60 years old who received an inactivated influenza vaccine. Material: CD4+ T cells sorted from PBMCs, obtained approximately 12 days after vaccination. V gene TRBV18 combines with J gene TRBJ1-1; no reliable D call. The CDR3 spells CASSPWVGLNTEAFF. The CDR3 DNA reads as TGTGCCAGCTCACCATGGGTCGGCCTGAACACTGAAGCTTTCTTT.